This T cell receptor (beta chain) was sequenced during a study of blood T cell repertoires in COVID-19. Overall study: The samples span acute and convalescent COVID-19 from the United States, Italy and Spain. The analysed material was cDNA or gDNA that came from T cells, B-cell-depleted T cells, or PBMCs.

Clones were sequenced by immunoSEQ multiplex PCR, and TCRdb holds only the in-frame ones, with some missing. Among about 200,000 clones listed, around 86% were seen once. The V end was cut by 8 bases, the J end by 4 bases, with 14 bases between. The V gene's germline CDR1 is MGHDK and CDR2 SYGVNS. This CDR3 has 13 amino acids. The chain uses TRBV25-1 and TRBJ1-1; D not certain. The TCR was taken from a man aged 60-69 years with acute or convalescent COVID-19. Input material: peripheral blood. The CDR3 loop is CASRDRSGTEAFF. CDR3 coding DNA: TGTGCCAGCCGAGACCGCTCGGGCACTGAAGCTTTCTTT.